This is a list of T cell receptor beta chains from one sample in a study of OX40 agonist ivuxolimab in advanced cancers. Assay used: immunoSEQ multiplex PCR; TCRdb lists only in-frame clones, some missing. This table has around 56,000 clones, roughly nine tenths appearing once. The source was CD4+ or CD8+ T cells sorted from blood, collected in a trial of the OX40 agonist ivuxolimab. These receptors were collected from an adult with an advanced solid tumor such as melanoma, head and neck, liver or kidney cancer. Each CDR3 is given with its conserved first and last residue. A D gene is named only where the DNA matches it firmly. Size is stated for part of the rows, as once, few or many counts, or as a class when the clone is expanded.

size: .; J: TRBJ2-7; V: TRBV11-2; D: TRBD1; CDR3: CASSPGTGFYEQYF; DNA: TGTGCCAGCAGCCCAGGGACAGGGTTCTACGAGCAGTACTTC
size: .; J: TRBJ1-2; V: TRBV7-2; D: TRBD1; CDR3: CASSFLRTGRGYGYTF; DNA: TGTGCCAGCAGCTTTCTTCGGACAGGGAGAGGGTATGGCTACACCTTC
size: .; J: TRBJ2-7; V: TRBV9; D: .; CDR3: CASSVDIGSEQYF; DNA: TGTGCCAGCAGCGTAGATATCGGGAGCGAGCAGTACTTC
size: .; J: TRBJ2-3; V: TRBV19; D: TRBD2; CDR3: CASTGGDTQYF; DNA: TGTGCCAGTACGGGGGGGGATACGCAGTATTTT
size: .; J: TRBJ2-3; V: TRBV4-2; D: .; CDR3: CASSQWDSTDTQYF; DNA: TGTGCCAGCAGCCAGTGGGACAGCACAGATACGCAGTATTTT
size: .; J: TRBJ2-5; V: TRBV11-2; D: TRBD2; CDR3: CASSPWLAGEIGETQYF; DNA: TGTGCCAGCAGCCCCTGGCTAGCGGGAGAGATAGGAGAGACCCAGTACTTC
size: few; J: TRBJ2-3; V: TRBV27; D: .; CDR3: CASSRDSHGDTQYF; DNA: TGTGCCAGCAGTCGGGACTCGCACGGCGATACGCAGTATTTT
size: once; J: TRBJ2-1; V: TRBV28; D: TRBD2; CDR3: CASSSPGTRGYNEQFF; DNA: TGTGCCAGCAGTTCACCCGGGACTAGAGGCTACAATGAGCAGTTCTTC
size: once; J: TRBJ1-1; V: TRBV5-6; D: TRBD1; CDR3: CASSLTGGVGRF; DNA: TGTGCCAGCAGCTTAACAGGGGGAGTAGGTCGTTTT
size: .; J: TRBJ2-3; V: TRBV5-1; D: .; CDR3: CASSLAARADTQYF; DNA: TGCGCCAGCAGCTTGGCGGCTAGAGCAGATACGCAGTATTTT
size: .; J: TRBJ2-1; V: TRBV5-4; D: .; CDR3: CASSWGGAIYNEQFF; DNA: TGTGCCAGCAGCTGGGGGGGGGCGATCTACAATGAGCAGTTCTTC
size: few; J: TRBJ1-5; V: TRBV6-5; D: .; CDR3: CASRQGNQPQHF; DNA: TGTGCCAGCAGACAGGGTAATCAGCCCCAGCATTTT
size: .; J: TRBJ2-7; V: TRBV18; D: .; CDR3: CASSSPVAYEQYF; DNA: TGTGCCAGCTCATCCCCCGTAGCCTACGAGCAGTACTTC
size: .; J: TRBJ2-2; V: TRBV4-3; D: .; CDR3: CASSQDRESGELFF; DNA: TGCGCCAGCAGCCAAGACCGGGAGTCCGGGGAGCTGTTTTTT
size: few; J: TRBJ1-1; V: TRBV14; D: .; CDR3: CASSQGFREAFF; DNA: TGTGCCAGCAGCCAAGGTTTCAGGGAAGCTTTCTTT
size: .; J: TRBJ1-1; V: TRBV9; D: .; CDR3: CASSVGQGDTEAFF; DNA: TGTGCCAGCAGCGTAGGGCAGGGAGACACTGAAGCTTTCTTT
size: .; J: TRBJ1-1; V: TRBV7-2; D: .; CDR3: CASSSLNQLNTEAFF; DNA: TGTGCCAGCAGCTCTTTAAACCAACTGAACACTGAAGCTTTCTTT
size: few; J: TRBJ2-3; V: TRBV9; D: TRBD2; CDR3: CASSVGLAGGPEDTQYF; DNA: TGTGCCAGCAGCGTAGGACTAGCGGGAGGGCCGGAAGATACGCAGTATTTT
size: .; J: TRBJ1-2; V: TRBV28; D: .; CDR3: CASGRVYGYTF; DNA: TGTGCCAGCGGTAGGGTCTATGGCTACACCTTC
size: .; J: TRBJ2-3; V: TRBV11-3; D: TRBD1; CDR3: CASSPRTGDTDTQYF; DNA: TGTGCCAGCAGCCCCCGGACAGGGGACACAGATACGCAGTATTTT
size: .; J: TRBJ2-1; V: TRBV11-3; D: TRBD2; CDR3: CASSSSSGLFNEQFF; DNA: TGTGCCAGCAGCTCATCTAGCGGGCTATTCAATGAGCAGTTCTTC
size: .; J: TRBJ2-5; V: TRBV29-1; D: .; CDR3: CSVAVLSGETQYF; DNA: TGCAGCGTGGCGGTCCTCTCGGGGGAGACCCAGTACTTC
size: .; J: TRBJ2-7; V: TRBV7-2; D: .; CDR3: CASSLGVTPYEQYF; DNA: TGTGCCAGCAGCTTAGGGGTGACCCCCTACGAGCAGTACTTC
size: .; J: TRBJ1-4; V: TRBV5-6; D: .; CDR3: CASSSASGQASDF; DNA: TGTGCCAGCAGCTCAGCCTCGGGTCAAGCTTCGGATTTT
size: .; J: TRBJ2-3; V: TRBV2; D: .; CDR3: CASSVSGSGPRTDTQYF; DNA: TGTGCCAGCAGTGTTAGTGGGAGTGGCCCGCGCACAGATACGCAGTATTTT
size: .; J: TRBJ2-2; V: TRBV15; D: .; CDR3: CATSRGGAGTGELFF; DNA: TGTGCCACCAGCAGAGGGGGCGCTGGGACCGGGGAGCTGTTTTTT
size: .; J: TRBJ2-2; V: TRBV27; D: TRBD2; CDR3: CASSKTSGRAPNTGELFF; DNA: TGTGCCAGCAGTAAGACTAGCGGGAGGGCCCCGAACACCGGGGAGCTGTTTTTT
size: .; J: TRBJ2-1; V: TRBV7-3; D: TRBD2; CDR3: CASSNGTIDEQFF; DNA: TGTGCCAGCAGCAACGGGACTATCGATGAGCAGTTCTTC
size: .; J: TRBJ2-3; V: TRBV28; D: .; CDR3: CASRDLTGTDTQYF; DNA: TGTGCCAGCCGGGACTTAACCGGCACAGATACGCAGTATTTT